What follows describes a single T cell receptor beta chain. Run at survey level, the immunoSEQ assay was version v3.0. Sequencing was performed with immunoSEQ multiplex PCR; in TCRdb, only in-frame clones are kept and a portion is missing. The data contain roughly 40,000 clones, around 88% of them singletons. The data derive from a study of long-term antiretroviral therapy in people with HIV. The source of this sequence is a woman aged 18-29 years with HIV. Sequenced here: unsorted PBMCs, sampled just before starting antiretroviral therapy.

The CDR3, as DNA: TGTGCCGGGACAGAAGGAAACACCATATATTTT. Translating gives CAGTEGNTIYF. V gene TRBV2 combines with J gene TRBJ1-3; 7 bases fit TRBD1. Germline-derived CDR1 and CDR2 are SNHLY and FYNNEI. This CDR3 region has 11 residues. After removal of 11 bases from V and 4 bases from J, the junction contained 2 bases not matched to a gene.